The clone carrying this TCR beta chain was found a few times. CDR3 size: 18 residues. V was clipped by 0 bases and J by 0 bases, with 13 bases between them. This record belongs to a study of blood T cell repertoires in COVID-19. Study overall: Spain, Italy and the United States supplied samples that represented acute and convalescent COVID-19.

In the original workflow: Reference gene primers were amplified, and this amplification served to estimate nucleated cell counts. The method was immunoSEQ multiplex PCR; TCRdb's version includes in-frame clones alone and lacks a portion of them. V and J calls and clone size are given by that table; D and trimming were obtained from the DNA. The table records about 200,000 clones, 88% of them present only once. The receptor's source is a man aged 18 to 29 with active or convalescent COVID-19. V usage is TRBV5-3 and J usage is TRBJ1-6, with D maybe TRBD1 (5 bases). TRBV5-3 is identified as an open reading frame with a role that is uncertain. Sequencing input: peripheral blood. CDR3 loop: CARSLVAGTSSYNSPLHF. The CDR3 coding sequence is TGTGCCAGAAGCTTGGTGGCAGGGACTAGCTCCTATAATTCACCCCTCCACTTT.